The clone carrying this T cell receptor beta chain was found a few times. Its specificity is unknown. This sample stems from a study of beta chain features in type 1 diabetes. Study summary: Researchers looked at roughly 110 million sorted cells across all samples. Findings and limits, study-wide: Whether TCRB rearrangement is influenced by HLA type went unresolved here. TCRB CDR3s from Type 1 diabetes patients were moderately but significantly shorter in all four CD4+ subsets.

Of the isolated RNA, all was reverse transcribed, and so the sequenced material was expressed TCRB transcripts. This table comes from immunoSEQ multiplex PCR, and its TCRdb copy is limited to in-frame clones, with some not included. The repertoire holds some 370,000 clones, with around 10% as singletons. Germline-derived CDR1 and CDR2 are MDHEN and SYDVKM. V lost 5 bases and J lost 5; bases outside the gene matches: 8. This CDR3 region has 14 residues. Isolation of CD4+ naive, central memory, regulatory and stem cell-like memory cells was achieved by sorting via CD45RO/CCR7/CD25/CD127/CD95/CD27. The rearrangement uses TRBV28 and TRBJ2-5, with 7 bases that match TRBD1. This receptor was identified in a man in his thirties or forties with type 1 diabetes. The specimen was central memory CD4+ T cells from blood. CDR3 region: CASSARGISETQYF. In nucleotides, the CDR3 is TGTGCCAGCAGTGCCAGGGGGATATCTGAGACCCAGTACTTC.